The 27 T cell receptor beta chains below come from one sample, sequenced in a study of T cells in Graves' hyperthyroidism and ophthalmopathy. Regions amplified from RNA transcripts were the TCR beta CDR3 regions. HTBI primers drove first-round RT-PCR of the TCR CDR3. A single record per CDR3 protein comes from TCRdb applying MiXCR to the multiplex PCR reads. The sample lists 300,000 to 400,000 distinct CDR3 sequences, over 10% seen once, with around a tenth in the top ten. The sequenced sample was blood. The receptors stem from a woman in her late teens or twenties with Graves' hyperthyroidism.

At least ten counts were recorded for this clonotype. The chain carries TRBV20-1 and TRBJ1-2; 7 positions agree with TRBD1. Per germline, CDR1 DFQATT and CDR2 SNEGSKA (reference sequence). This CDR3 is 16 amino acids long. V lost 3 bases and J lost 2; bases outside the gene matches: 12. CDR3 protein: CSASDARGGLNYGYTF. Written as DNA, the CDR3 is TGCAGTGCTAGTGACGCCAGGGGGGGGTTAAACTATGGCTACACCTTC.

This clonotype was detected a few times. The V and J genes are TRBV4-2 and TRBJ1-1; tentatively, D is TRBD1 (6 bases). Germline V lookup: CDR1 LGHNA, CDR2 YNFKEQ. The CDR3 has 16 residues. V was cut by 4 bases and J by 5 bases, with 20 bases left in between. The CDR3: CASSLEGTQGGTEAFF. The CDR3 DNA follows: TGTGCCAGCAGCCTAGAGGGGACACAGGGTGGGACTGAAGCTTTCTTT.

In its sample, this clonotype was seen many times. This sequence joins TRBV6-2 or TRBV6-3 and TRBJ2-6; D is possibly TRBD1 (6 bases). Germline CDR1 and CDR2: MNHEY and SVGEGT. Trimming shortened V by 2 bases and J by 0 bases, and 11 bases separated the two germline ends. This CDR3 is 17 amino acids long. CDR3 nucleotide sequence: TGTGCCAGCAGTTACGGGGGCCCCCTCTCTGGGGCCAACGTCCTGACTTTC. As protein: CASSYGGPLSGANVLTF.

The gene calls are TRBV7-9 and TRBJ1-2; no clear D. Germline V gene data show CDR1 as SEHNR and CDR2 as FQNEAQ (reference sequence). This CDR3 contains 15 residues. The ends were cut back, 5 bases at V and 7 bases at J, with 20 bases in the middle. DNA for the CDR3: TGTGCCAGCAGCCCCTCGGCCCAGGCCTTGGGTGGCTACACCTTC. Its protein is CASSPSAQALGGYTF.

The rearrangement joins TRBV6-1 to TRBJ1-5; weak D call: TRBD1 (5 bases). Germline lookup yields CDR1 MNHNS and CDR2 SASEGT. This CDR3 is built from 14 residues. The V and J ends lost 5 bases and 5 bases respectively, with 13 bases between them. The CDR3 nucleotides read TGTGCCAGCAGTCCAGGACGGGGGGATCAGCCCCAGCATTTT. Translation gives CASSPGRGDQPQHF.

This clonotype was counted many times. The chain carries TRBV7-9 and TRBJ2-7; D is uncertain. The V end was cut by 2 bases, the J end by 5 bases, with 10 bases between. This CDR3 contains 13 residues. Looked up from germline, CDR1 is SEHNR and CDR2 is FQNEAQ (reference sequence). As DNA, the CDR3 is TGTGCCAGCAGCTTAATGCTAGGCCACGAGCAGTACTTC. It translates to CASSLMLGHEQYF.

This clonotype was seen a handful of times. The chain employs TRBV20-1 and TRBJ2-7; D remains unclear. CDR1 DFQATT and CDR2 SNEGSKA come from the germline V gene (reference sequence). CDR3 length equals 14 residues. V was pared by 3 bases and J by 0 bases, with 12 bases between. DNA of the CDR3: TGCAGTGCTAGGGGCTTCGGCCACTCCTACGAGCAGTACTTC. Encoded protein: CSARGFGHSYEQYF.

This clonotype occurred many times. The rearrangement joins TRBV3-1 to TRBJ1-3; no firm D call. Trimming removed 3 bases from V and 5 bases from J, with 17 bases in between. Per the germline V gene, CDR1 is LGHDT and CDR2 is YNNKEL (reference sequence). CDR3 length: 16 amino acids. The CDR3 DNA follows: TGTGCCAGCAGCCACTCACCGGGGATTTTAAGAAACACCATATATTTT. Translated, it gives CASSHSPGILRNTIYF.

The chain combines TRBV7-3 with TRBJ2-2; no firm D call. This CDR3 contains 11 residues. Trimming removed 5 bases at V and 5 bases at J, with 3 bases between. Germline V lookup: CDR1 SGHTA, CDR2 FQGTGA. In DNA, the CDR3 is TGTGCCAGCAGCAAAACCGGGGAGCTGTTTTTT. Translating gives CASSKTGELFF. Based on the CDR3 plus reference TRBV7-3 and TRBJ2-2, the full variable domain is GAGVSQTPSNKVTEKGKYVELRCDPISGHTALYWYRQSLGQGPEFLIYFQGTGAADDSGLPNDRFFAVRPEGSVSTLKIQRTERGDSAVYLCASSKTGELFFGEGSRLTVL.

On this clonotype: A much larger clonotype is one base distant, so this may be a read error. The chain links TRBV6-1 to TRBJ2-5, with unresolved D. The CDR3 length is 17 residues. V gave up 0 bases and J gave up 5 bases, with 19 bases separating them. Per germline, CDR1 MNHNS and CDR2 SASEGT. The CDR3 here is CASSEAVGLRSRETQYF. CDR3 nucleotide sequence: TGTGCCAGCAGTGAAGCTGTCGGTTTGCGGTCGCGGGAGACCCAGTACTTC.

This clonotype appeared many times. The chain joins TRBV20-1 to TRBJ1-5, with D possibly TRBD1 on 5 matching bases. The CDR3 totals 14 residues. The V and J ends lost 0 bases and 6 bases respectively, with 12 bases between them. The V gene's germline CDR1 is DFQATT and CDR2 SNEGSKA (reference sequence). The CDR3, as DNA: TGCAGTGCTAGAGATGGGGGAGGGGTTCAGCCCCAGCATTTT. It encodes CSARDGGGVQPQHF.

The chain combines TRBV7-9 with TRBJ1-5; 7 bases are a match to TRBD1. The trim removed 10 bases at V and 6 bases at J, leaving 18 bases unmatched. Germline CDR1 is SEHNR and CDR2 is FQNEAQ (reference sequence). The length of the CDR3 is 16 residues. The CDR3 nucleotides read TGTGCCACCGATCCAATACAGGGGCATGAGGGTCAGCCCCAGCATTTT. This translates into CATDPIQGHEGQPQHF.

In this sample, this clonotype turned up a few times. The chain has TRBV19 and TRBJ2-6; D gene unclear. The CDR3 sequence is 15 residues long. Trimming pared 3 bases from V and 0 bases from J, leaving 6 bases between. Germline values: CDR1 LNHDA, CDR2 SQIVND (reference sequence). In DNA, the CDR3 is TGTGCCAGTAGTATCCCGAGCTCTGGGGCCAACGTCCTGACTTTC. Translating gives CASSIPSSGANVLTF.

This clonotype appeared a few times. V is TRBV5-1 and J is TRBJ2-5; perhaps TRBD2 as D (6 bases). The CDR3 length is 15 residues. Trimming removed 4 bases at V and 0 bases at J, with 13 bases between. Germline CDR1 and CDR2: SGHRS and YFSETQ. The CDR3 DNA is TGCGCCAGCAGCCCGGGACTTTTGTACCAAGAGACCCAGTACTTC. Translating it yields CASSPGLLYQETQYF.

This chain links TRBV12-3 or TRBV12-4 with TRBJ2-6; maybe TRBD1 (6 bases). The V end was cut by 6 bases, the J end by 2 bases, with 23 bases between. This CDR3 has 19 residues. CDR3 DNA: TGTGCCAGCAGCCCTTGGGACGGGAAAACAGGGCCTGGGGCCAACGTCCTGACTTTC. It codes for CASSPWDGKTGPGANVLTF.

The V gene is TRBV11-3, the J gene TRBJ2-2; D is perhaps TRBD1 (7 bases). From germline, CDR1 is SGHNT and CDR2 YENEEA. This CDR3 contains 15 residues. Between the trimmed V and J ends, which lost 4 bases and 0 bases, there was a span of 9 bases. The CDR3 protein is CASSSRGANTGELFF. CDR3 nucleotide sequence: TGTGCCAGCAGCTCCAGGGGGGCGAACACCGGGGAGCTGTTTTTT.

This clonotype was found many times. This chain uses TRBV7-9 with TRBJ1-1; 8 nucleotides agree with TRBD1. Germline V CDR1 and CDR2: SEHNR, FQNEAQ (reference sequence). The junction had 7 bases not matched to a gene; V was cut back by 5 bases and J by 5 bases. This CDR3 is built from 14 residues. CDR3 sequence (DNA): TGTGCCAGCAGCATTCAGGGGGCCGAAACTGAAGCTTTCTTT. Amino acids: CASSIQGAETEAFF.

The table lists this clonotype with a few counts. The V call is TRBV20-1, the J call TRBJ2-2; no clear D. In germline, CDR1 is DFQATT, CDR2 SNEGSKA (reference sequence). The CDR3 contains 16 residues. Trimming shortened V by 0 bases and J by 5 bases, and 16 bases separated the two germline ends. Here the CDR3 DNA reads TGCAGTGCTAGAGATCTCCTAGTCGATGGGACCGGGGAGCTGTTTTTT. Its protein product is CSARDLLVDGTGELFF.

This clonotype was detected many times. The chain combines TRBV2 with TRBJ2-7; maybe TRBD2 (6 bases). Germline V gene sequence: CDR1 SNHLY, CDR2 FYNNEI. CDR3 length: 14 residues. Trimming cost V 5 bases and J 0 bases, with 11 bases left between them. CDR3 sequence: CASSHDGGSYEQYF. The CDR3 DNA follows: TGTGCCAGCAGTCATGACGGGGGCTCCTACGAGCAGTACTTC.

As to this clonotype: A single base separates this from a much larger clone, so it may be a read error. This chain links TRBV19 with TRBJ1-2; D is possibly TRBD1 (5 bases). Trimming shortened V by 9 bases and J by 9 bases, and 20 bases separated the two germline ends. CDR3 length: 13 amino acids. CDR1 and CDR2 from the germline V gene are LNHDA and SQIVND (reference sequence). CDR3 sequence reads: CASSGTSRDSYTF. The CDR3 coding sequence is TGTGCCAGCTCCGGGACCTCAAGGGATAGCTACACCTTC.

This clonotype turned up a few times. This sequence joins TRBV6-2 or TRBV6-3 and TRBJ2-1, with 11 bases lining up with TRBD2. Germline CDR1 and CDR2: MNHEY and SVGEGT. The CDR3 is 18 amino acids. J gave up 4 bases and V 8 bases, and 16 bases lay outside the gene matches. The CDR3: CASGPGLAEPFPYNEQFF. CDR3 nucleotides: TGTGCCAGCGGCCCGGGACTAGCGGAGCCCTTTCCATACAATGAGCAGTTCTTC.

The chain carries TRBV19 and TRBJ1-1; D possibly corresponds to TRBD1 (6 bases). Germline assignment: CDR1 LNHDA and CDR2 SQIVND (reference sequence). The CDR3 runs to 14 residues. V gave up 7 bases and J gave up 6 bases, with 18 bases separating them. The CDR3 nucleotides are TGTGCCAGTACCGTCCGGGGGGCCGGAGCTGAAGCTTTCTTT. Encoded protein: CASTVRGAGAEAFF.

This clonotype was counted ten times or more. The chain has TRBV12-3 or TRBV12-4 and TRBJ1-5; no clear D. The V end lost 5 bases, the J end lost 6 bases, and 14 bases lay between the germline ends. The CDR3 extends over 14 amino acids. CDR3 DNA: TGTGCCAGCAGTCTACTAGGGCCTATTCAGCCCCAGCATTTT. Amino acids: CASSLLGPIQPQHF.

This clonotype has a count of ten or more. The chain couples TRBV28 to TRBJ1-6; TRBD1 aligns across 8 bases. The ends lost 1 base at V and 9 bases at J; junction bases unmatched: 11. Germline lookup yields CDR1 MDHEN and CDR2 SYDVKM. The CDR3 consists of 17 residues. The CDR3 protein is CASSLLGAGTGGSPLHF. The CDR3 DNA is TGTGCCAGCAGTTTATTGGGGGCTGGGACAGGAGGTTCACCCCTCCACTTT.

In its sample, this clonotype was seen many times. The genes are TRBV5-1 and TRBJ1-1, with D unclear. V lost 2 bases, J lost 2 bases, and 7 bases lay in between. The CDR3 covers 13 residues. Germline CDR1 and CDR2: SGHRS and YFSETQ. The CDR3 is CASSLVANTEAFF. The CDR3 DNA reads TGCGCCAGCAGCTTAGTTGCAAACACTGAAGCTTTCTTT.

This clonotype has at least ten counts. The genes are TRBV6-1 and TRBJ2-1; perhaps TRBD2 as D (5 bases). This CDR3 contains 12 residues. V was clipped by 7 bases and J by 7 bases, with 11 bases between them. Germline CDR1 and CDR2: MNHNS and SASEGT. The CDR3 nucleotides read TGTGCCAGCACGAACCGCGGGAATGAGCAGTTCTTC. This encodes CASTNRGNEQFF.

This clonotype was seen a handful of times. The chain is built from TRBV5-5 and TRBJ1-1; D gene uncertain. Germline V gives CDR1 SGHKS, CDR2 YYEKEE (reference sequence). This CDR3 region has 13 residues. V gave up 2 bases and J gave up 3 bases, with 8 bases separating them. The CDR3 sequence: CASSFQDDTEAFF. In nucleotides, the CDR3 is TGTGCCAGCAGCTTCCAGGATGACACTGAAGCTTTCTTT.